The 3 T cell receptor beta chains below all came from one sample that was sequenced in a study of OX40 agonist ivuxolimab in advanced cancers. Here immunoSEQ multiplex PCR was the method, and the copy in TCRdb shows in-frame clones only, minus some. This sample has about 70,000 clones, with around 78% found just once. The specimen was CD4+ or CD8+ T cells sorted from blood, collected in a trial of the OX40 agonist ivuxolimab. These receptors all stem from an adult with an advanced solid tumor such as melanoma, head and neck, liver or kidney cancer.

This clone was detected only once. The V gene is TRBV25-1, the J gene TRBJ1-1, with TRBD1 as a possible D gene (5 bases). Germline values: CDR1 MGHDK, CDR2 SYGVNS. This CDR3 is built from 13 residues. Trimming took 5 bases from V and 0 from J, leaving 7 bases between them. The CDR3: CASSRTMNTEAFF. CDR3 in DNA: TGTGCCAGCAGTCGGACAATGAACACTGAAGCTTTCTTT.

This clone was counted a few times. V usage is TRBV29-1 and J usage is TRBJ1-1; the D is unclear. V lost 6 bases, J lost 1 base, and 12 bases lay in between. Germline-derived CDR1 and CDR2 are SQVTM and ANQGSEA. The CDR3 totals 13 residues. CDR3 sequence (DNA): TGCAGCGTCCGGACGGGTGCGAACACTGAAGCTTTCTTT. It codes for CSVRTGANTEAFF.

V and J are TRBV6-1 and TRBJ2-1; perhaps TRBD1 as D (6 bases). CDR3 length: 15 amino acids. V lost 5 bases and J 10 bases, leaving 21 bases between the germline ends. Germline V gene lookup returns CDR1 MNHNS and CDR2 SASEGT. Here the CDR3 DNA reads TGTGCCAGCAGTACGGACGGATGGGTGCAGGGGGAGCAGTTCTTC. Translation: CASSTDGWVQGEQFF.